The 4 T cell receptor beta chains reported below all come from one sample, sequenced in a study of regulatory T cells. General study results and limits: In CD3G-deficient patients, conventional CD4+ T cells were enriched for hydrophobic CDR3 residues at positions 6 and 7.

Amplification used 52 TRBV primers and 13 TRBJ primers. Sequenced by immunoSEQ multiplex PCR; TCRdb stores in-frame clones only, minus some. The sample records some 29,000 clones, approximately 90% being singletons. These receptors' targets are unknown. The sequenced sample was conventional CD4+ T cells sorted from blood. Receptors originate from a person under 35 with CD3G deficiency.

V gene TRBV30 combines with J gene TRBJ1-4; 7 bases agree with TRBD1. The CDR3 has 12 amino acids. CDR1 is GTSNPN, CDR2 SVGIG, per germline (reference sequence). J lost 7 bases, V lost 4 bases, and 3 bases had no gene match. CDR3 loop: CAWNRGGEKLFF. CDR3 nucleotides: TGTGCCTGGAACAGGGGAGGTGAAAAACTGTTTTTT.

The CDR3 sequence is CASSMHLTKEQYV. The CDR3 DNA is TGTGCCAGTAGTATGCACCTCACAAAGGAGCAGTACGTC. V and J are TRBV19 and TRBJ2-7; D unclear. The V end lost 3 bases, the J end lost 7 bases, and 13 bases lay between the germline ends. The CDR3 totals 13 residues. From germline, CDR1 is LNHDA and CDR2 SQIVND (reference sequence).

J is TRBJ2-1 and V is TRBV28, with a tentative D call TRBD1 (6 bases). The V gene lost 4 bases and the J gene lost 3 bases, with 16 bases spanning the gap. Germline values: CDR1 MDHEN, CDR2 SYDVKM. The CDR3 is 16 residues long. In DNA, the CDR3 is TGTGCCAGCAGTTCACCGGGACACCTTCTCTACAATGAGCAGTTCTTC. Protein: CASSSPGHLLYNEQFF.

V gene TRBV6-6 combines with J gene TRBJ1-2, with D perhaps TRBD1 (5 bases). This CDR3 is 16 amino acids long. From germline, CDR1 is MNHNY and CDR2 SVGAGI (reference sequence). V dropped 6 bases and J dropped 1 base, with 18 bases sitting between them. CDR3 protein: CASRTTIDRLNYGYTF. Written as DNA, the CDR3 is TGTGCCAGCAGAACCACTATAGACAGACTTAACTATGGCTACACCTTC.